The rows below give T cell receptor beta chains drawn from one sample of a study of blood T cell repertoires in COVID-19. Measured with immunoSEQ multiplex PCR; TCRdb has only the in-frame clones, and not every one. This table has 180,000 or so clones, roughly 79% appearing once. The material sequenced was peripheral blood. All receptors derive from a woman aged 35 to 49 with COVID-19, enrolled during active disease. The conserved cysteine and the conserved F or W are not part of the CDR3 here. Fields, in order: J gene, V gene, D gene, CDR3 protein. A D gene is named only where the DNA matches it firmly.

J: TRBJ1-5; V: TRBV5-4; D: .; CDR3: ASSLGGYDQPQH
J: TRBJ1-4; V: TRBV2; D: .; CDR3: ASTQTGANEKLF
J: TRBJ1-1; V: TRBV19; D: TRBD1; CDR3: ASSMTTGALMGTEAF
J: TRBJ1-1; V: TRBV29-1; D: .; CDR3: SVVGEMNTEAF
J: TRBJ1-5; V: TRBV21-1; D: .; CDR3: ASPYSNQPQH
J: TRBJ1-2; V: TRBV15; D: .; CDR3: ATSREAGYGYT
J: TRBJ1-1; V: TRBV18; D: .; CDR3: ASSPARGSEAF
J: TRBJ2-1; V: TRBV29-1; D: .; CDR3: SERASSYNEQF
J: TRBJ2-1; V: TRBV5-1; D: TRBD1; CDR3: ASSLADRVGEQF
J: TRBJ1-2; V: TRBV29-1; D: .; CDR3: SVREGVYGYT
J: TRBJ1-5; V: TRBV6-5; D: TRBD1; CDR3: ASSYSNRGTNQPQH
J: TRBJ1-5; V: TRBV7-9; D: TRBD1; CDR3: ASSLGQGQGQPQH
J: TRBJ1-2; V: TRBV6-1; D: .; CDR3: ASSESPGHGYGYT
J: TRBJ1-2; V: TRBV12-3/TRBV12-4; D: .; CDR3: ASSLGGGDGYT
J: TRBJ1-6; V: TRBV5-1; D: .; CDR3: ASSSGGYGNSPLH
J: TRBJ2-5; V: TRBV11-2; D: .; CDR3: ASSSTWGVQETQY
J: TRBJ2-7; V: TRBV19; D: TRBD2; CDR3: ASSMDGRDEQY
J: TRBJ2-7; V: TRBV27; D: TRBD2; CDR3: ASSNAGLAGDPYEQY
J: TRBJ2-5; V: TRBV19; D: TRBD2; CDR3: ASTSTAGAQETQY